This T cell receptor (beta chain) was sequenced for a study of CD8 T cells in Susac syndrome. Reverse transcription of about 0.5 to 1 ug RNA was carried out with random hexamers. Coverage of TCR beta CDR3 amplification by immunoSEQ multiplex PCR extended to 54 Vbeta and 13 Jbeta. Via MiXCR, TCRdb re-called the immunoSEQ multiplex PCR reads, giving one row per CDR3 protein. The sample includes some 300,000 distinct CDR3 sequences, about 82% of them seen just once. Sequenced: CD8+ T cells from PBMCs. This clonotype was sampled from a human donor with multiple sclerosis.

This CDR3 is CASSYYLLGGAKNIQYF. The CDR3 DNA sequence: TGTGCCAGCAGTTACTACCTCCTAGGGGGGGCCAAAAACATTCAGTACTTC. V and J are TRBV6-2 or TRBV6-3 and TRBJ2-4; D could derive from TRBD1 or TRBD2 (6 bases each). Germline loops: CDR1 MNHEY, CDR2 SVGEGT. V was pared by 1 base and J by 1 base, with 14 bases between. The CDR3 extends over 17 amino acids.